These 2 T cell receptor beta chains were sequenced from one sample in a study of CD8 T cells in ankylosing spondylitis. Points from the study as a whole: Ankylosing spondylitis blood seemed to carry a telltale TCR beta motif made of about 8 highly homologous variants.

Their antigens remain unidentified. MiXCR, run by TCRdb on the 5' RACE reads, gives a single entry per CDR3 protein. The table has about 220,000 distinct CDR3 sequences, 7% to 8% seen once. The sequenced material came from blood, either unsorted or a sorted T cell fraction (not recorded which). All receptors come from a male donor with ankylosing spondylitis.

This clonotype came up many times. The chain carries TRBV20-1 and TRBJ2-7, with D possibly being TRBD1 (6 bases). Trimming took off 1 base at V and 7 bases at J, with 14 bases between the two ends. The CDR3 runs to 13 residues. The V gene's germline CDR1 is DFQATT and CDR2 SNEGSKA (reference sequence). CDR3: CSARVAGRGEQYF. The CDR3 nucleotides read TGCAGTGCTAGAGTCGCCGGCAGGGGAGAGCAGTACTTC.

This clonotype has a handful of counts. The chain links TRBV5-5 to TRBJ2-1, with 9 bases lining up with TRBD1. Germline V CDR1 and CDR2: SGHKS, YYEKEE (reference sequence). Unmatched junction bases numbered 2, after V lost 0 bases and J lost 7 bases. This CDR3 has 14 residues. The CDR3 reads CASSLETGGNEQFF. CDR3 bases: TGTGCCAGCAGCTTGGAGACAGGGGGAAATGAGCAGTTCTTC.